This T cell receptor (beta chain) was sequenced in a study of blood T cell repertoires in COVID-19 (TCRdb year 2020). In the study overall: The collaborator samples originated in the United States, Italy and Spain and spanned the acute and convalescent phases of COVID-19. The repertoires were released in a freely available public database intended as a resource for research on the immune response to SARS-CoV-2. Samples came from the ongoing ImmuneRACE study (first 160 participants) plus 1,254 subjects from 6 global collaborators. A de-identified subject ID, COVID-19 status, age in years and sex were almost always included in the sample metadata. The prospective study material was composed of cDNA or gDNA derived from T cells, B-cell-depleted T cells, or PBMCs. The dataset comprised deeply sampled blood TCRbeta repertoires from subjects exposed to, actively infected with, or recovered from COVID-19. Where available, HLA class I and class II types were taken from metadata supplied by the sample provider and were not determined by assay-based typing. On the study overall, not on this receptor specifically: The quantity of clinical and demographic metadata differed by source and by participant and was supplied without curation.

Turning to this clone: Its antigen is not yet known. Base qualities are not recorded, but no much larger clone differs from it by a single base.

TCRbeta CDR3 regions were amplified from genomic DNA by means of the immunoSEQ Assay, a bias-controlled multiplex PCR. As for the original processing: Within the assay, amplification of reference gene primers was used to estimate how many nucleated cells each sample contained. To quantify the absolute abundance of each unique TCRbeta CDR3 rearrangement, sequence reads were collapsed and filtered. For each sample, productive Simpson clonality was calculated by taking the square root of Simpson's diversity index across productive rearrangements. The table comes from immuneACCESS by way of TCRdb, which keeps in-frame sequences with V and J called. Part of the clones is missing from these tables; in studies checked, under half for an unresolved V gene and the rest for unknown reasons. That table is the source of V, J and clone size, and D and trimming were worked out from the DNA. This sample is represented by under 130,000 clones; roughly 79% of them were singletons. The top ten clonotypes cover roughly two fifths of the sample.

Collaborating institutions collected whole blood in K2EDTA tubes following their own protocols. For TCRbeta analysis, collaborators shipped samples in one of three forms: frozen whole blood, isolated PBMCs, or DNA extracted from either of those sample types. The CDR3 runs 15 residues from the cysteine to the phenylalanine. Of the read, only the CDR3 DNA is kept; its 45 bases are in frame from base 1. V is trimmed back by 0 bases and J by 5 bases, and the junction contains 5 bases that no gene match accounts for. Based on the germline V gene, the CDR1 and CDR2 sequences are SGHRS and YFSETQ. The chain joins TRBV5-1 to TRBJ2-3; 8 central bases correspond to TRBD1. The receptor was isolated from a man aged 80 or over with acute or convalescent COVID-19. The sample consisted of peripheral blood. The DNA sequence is TGCGCCAGCAGCTTGGCCCTCGACAGGGGAGATACGCAGTATTTT. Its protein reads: CASSLALDRGDTQYF.